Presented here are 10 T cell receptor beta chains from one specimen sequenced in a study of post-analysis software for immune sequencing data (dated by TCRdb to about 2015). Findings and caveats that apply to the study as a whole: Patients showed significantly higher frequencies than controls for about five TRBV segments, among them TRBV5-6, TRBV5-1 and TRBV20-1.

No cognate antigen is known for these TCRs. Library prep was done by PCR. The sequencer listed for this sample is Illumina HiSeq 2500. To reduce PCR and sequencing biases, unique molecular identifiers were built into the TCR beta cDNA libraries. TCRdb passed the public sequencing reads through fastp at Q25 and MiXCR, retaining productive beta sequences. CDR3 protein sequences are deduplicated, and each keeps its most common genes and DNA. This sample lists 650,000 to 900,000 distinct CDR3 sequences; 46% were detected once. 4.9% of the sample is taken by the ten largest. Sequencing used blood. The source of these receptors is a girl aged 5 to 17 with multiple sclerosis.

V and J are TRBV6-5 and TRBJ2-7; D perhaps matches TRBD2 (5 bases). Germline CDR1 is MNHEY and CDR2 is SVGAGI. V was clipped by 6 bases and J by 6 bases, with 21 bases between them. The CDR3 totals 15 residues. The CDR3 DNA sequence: TGTGCCAGCAGGGACCGGACTTCCTTCCCCAGCGAGCAGTACTTC. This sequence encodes CASRDRTSFPSEQYF.

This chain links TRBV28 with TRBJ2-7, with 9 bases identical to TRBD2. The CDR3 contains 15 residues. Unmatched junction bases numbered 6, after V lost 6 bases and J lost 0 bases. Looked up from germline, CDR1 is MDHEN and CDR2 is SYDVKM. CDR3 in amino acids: CASREIAGASYEQYF. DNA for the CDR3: TGTGCCAGCAGAGAGATAGCGGGAGCCTCCTACGAGCAGTACTTC.

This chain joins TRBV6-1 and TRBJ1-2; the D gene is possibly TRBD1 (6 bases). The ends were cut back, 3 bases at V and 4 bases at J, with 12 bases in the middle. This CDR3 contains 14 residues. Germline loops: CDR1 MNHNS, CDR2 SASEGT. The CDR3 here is CASSERRGAYGYTF. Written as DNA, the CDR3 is TGTGCCAGCAGTGAGAGGAGGGGGGCCTATGGCTACACCTTC.

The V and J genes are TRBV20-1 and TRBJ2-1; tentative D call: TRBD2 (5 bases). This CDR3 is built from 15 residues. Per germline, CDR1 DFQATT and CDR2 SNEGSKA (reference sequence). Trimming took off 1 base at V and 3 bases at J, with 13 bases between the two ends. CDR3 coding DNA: TGCAGTGCTAGAGTAGTGGGAGCCAACTACAATGAGCAGTTCTTC. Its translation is CSARVVGANYNEQFF.

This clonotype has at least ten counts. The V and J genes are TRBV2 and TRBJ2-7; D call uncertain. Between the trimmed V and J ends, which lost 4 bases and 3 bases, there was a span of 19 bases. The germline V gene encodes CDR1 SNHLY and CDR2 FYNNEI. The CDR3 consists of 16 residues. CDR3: CASSGMPTGKGYEQYF. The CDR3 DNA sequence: TGTGCCAGCAGTGGCATGCCCACTGGGAAAGGCTACGAGCAGTACTTC. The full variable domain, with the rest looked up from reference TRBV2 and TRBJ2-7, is EPEVTQTPSHQVTQMGQEVILRCVPISNHLYFYWYRQILGQKVEFLVSFYNNEISEKSEIFDDQFSVERPDGSNFTLKIRSTKLEDSAMYFCASSGMPTGKGYEQYFGPGTRLTVT.

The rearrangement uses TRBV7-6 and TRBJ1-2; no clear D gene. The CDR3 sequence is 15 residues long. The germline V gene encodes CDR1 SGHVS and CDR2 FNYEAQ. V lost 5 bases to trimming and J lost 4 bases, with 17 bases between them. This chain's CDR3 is CASSPQRGNSYGYTF. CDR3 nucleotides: TGTGCCAGCAGCCCCCAGAGAGGGAATAGCTATGGCTACACCTTC.

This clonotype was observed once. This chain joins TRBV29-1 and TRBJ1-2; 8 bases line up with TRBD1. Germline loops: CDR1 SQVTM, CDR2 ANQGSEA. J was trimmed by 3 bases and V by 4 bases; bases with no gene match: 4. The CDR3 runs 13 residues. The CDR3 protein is CSVVTGDYYGYTF. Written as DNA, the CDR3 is TGCAGCGTTGTGACAGGGGACTACTATGGCTACACCTTC.

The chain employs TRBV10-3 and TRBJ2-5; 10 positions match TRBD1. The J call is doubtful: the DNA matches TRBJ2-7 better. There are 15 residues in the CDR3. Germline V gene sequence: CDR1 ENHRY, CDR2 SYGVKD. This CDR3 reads CAISDGQGGEYEQYF. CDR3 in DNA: TGTGCCATCAGTGATGGACAGGGGGGAGAATACGAGCAGTACTTC.

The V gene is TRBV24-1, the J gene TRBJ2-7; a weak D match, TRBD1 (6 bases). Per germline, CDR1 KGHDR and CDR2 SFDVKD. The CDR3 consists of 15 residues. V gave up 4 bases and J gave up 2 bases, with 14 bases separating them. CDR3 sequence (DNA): TGTGCCACCAGTGACTCAACAGGGCTAACCTACGAGCAGTACTTC. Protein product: CATSDSTGLTYEQYF.

CDR3 protein: CASSQGLGTYNEQFF. CDR3 coding DNA: TGTGCCAGCAGCCAAGGACTAGGGACCTACAATGAGCAGTTCTTC. The chain joins TRBV7-9 to TRBJ2-1; 7 bases line up with TRBD2. The V segment lost 5 bases and the J segment 2 bases; nucleotides outside the gene matches: 6. CDR1 SEHNR and CDR2 FQNEAQ come from the germline V gene (reference sequence). There are 15 residues in the CDR3.